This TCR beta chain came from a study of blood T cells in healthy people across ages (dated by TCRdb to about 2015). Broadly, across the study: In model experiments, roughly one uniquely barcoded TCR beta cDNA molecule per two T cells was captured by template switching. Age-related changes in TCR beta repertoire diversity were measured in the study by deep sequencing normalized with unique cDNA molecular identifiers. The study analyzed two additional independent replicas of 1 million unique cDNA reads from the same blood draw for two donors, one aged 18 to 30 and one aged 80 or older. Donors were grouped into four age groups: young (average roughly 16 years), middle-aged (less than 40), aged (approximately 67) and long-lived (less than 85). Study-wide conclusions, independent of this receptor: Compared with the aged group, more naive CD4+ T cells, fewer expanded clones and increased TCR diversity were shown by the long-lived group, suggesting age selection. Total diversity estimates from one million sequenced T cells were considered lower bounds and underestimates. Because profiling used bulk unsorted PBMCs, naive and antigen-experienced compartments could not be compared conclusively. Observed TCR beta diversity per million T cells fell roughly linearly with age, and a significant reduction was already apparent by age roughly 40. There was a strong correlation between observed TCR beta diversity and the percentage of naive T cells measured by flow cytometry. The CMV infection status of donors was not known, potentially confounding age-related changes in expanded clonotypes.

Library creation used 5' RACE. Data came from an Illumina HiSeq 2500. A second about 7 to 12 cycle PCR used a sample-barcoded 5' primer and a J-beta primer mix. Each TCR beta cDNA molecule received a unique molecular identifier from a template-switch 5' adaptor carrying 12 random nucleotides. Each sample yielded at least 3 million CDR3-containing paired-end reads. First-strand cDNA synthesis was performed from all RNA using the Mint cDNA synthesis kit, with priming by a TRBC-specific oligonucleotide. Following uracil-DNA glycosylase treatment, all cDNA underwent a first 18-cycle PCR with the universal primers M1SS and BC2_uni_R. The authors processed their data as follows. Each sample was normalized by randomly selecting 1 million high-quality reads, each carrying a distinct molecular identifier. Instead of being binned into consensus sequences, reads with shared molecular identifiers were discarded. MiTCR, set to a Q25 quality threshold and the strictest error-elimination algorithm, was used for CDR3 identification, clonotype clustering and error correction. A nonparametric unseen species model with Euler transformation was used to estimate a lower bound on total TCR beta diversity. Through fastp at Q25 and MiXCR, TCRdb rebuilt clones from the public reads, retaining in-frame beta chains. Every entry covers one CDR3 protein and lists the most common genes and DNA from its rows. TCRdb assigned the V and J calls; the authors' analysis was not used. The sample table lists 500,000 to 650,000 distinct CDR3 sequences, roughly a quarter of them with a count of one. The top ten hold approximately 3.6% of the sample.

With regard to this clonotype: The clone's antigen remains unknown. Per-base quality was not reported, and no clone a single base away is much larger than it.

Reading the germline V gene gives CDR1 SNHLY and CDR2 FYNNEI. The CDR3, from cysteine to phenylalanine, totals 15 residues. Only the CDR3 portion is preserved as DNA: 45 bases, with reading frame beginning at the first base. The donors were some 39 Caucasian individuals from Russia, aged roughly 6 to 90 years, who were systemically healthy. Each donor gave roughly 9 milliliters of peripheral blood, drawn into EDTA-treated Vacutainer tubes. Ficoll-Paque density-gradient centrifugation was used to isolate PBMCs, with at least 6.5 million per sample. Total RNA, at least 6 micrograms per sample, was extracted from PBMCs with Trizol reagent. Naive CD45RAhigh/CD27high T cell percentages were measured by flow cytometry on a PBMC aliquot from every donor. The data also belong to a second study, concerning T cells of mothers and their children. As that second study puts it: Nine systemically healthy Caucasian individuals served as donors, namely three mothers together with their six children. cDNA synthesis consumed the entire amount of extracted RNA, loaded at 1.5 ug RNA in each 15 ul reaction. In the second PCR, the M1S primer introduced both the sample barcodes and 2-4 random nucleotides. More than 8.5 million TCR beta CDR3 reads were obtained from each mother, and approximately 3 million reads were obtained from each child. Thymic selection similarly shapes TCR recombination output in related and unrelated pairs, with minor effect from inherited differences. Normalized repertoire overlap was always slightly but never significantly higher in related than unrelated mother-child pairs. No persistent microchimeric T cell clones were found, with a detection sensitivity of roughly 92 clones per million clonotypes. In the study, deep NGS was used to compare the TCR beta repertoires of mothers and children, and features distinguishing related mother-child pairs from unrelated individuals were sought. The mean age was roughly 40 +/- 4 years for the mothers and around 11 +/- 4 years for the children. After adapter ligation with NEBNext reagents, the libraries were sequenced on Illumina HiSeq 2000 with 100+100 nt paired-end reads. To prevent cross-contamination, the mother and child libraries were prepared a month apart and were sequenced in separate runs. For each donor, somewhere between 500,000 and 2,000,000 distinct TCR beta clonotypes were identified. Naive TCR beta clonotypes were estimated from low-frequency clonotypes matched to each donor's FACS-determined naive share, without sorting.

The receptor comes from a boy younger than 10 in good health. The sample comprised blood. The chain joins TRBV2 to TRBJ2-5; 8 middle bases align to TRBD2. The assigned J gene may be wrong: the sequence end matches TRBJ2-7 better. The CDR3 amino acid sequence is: CASKPEAGAGYEQYF. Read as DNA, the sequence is TGTGCCAGCAAACCTGAAGCGGGAGCCGGCTACGAGCAGTACTTC.